Described below is a single T cell receptor (beta chain) sequence and its context. What it binds is not known. These data belong to a study of T cell repertoires in cytomegalovirus infection. Study-wide context: It was the public TCR beta signatures that indicated both CMV infection and matching HLA type.

TCRdb passed the reads through MiXCR, listing each CDR3 protein once. The sample has approximately 320,000 distinct CDR3 sequences; 8% to 9.5% are singletons. The J segment lost 2 bases and the V segment lost 4 bases, leaving 5 bases of the junction unmatched. CDR3 length: 15 residues. Germline-derived CDR1 and CDR2 are SGHTA and FQGTGA. Study results and caveats: CMV-specific TCR beta clonotypes restricted by HLA-C were the ones dominating the ex vivo response. The cumulative frequency of public TCR beta families identified carriers of CMV plus the relevant HLA.

Sequenced input: PBMCs. The J gene is TRBJ2-3, the V gene TRBV7-3; 8 bases align to TRBD2. This clonotype originated in a human donor in good health (CMV status not recorded). Some clones in this sample may be carry-over from other donors' samples. The DNA of the CDR3 is TGTGCCAGCAGCTCGAGCGGGAGATCCACAGATACGCAGTATTTT. Protein product: CASSSSGRSTDTQYF.